This T cell receptor beta chain appears in the sequencing data of a study of CD8+CD57+ T cells in acquired aplastic anemia. Study-wide context: DNA from sorted CD4+ and CD8+ cells averaged approximately 3.5 ug.

TCR beta VDJ combinations and CDR3 sequences were profiled from genomic DNA. MiXCR, applied by TCRdb to the reads, yields one record per CDR3 protein. This sample has a few hundred thousand distinct CDR3 sequences; under 50% occur once, and the top ten carry 15% to 20%. Broader study findings: Patients had around 28 CD8+ CDR3 sequences in common with controls (the shared set). CD8+ Simpson's diversity showed no significant patient-control difference.

Whoever was chosen for sequencing had shown CD8+CD57+ cell expansion by flow cytometry. There was no therapy given to any patient before the blood sampling took place. This clonotype is labeled medium-sized. Its specificity is not known. Sequenced sample: sorted CD4+, CD8+, or CD8+CD57+ T cells (not recorded which) from PBMCs. The sequence was collected from a human donor with aplastic anemia.

Written as DNA, the CDR3 is TGTGCCAGCAGCTTAGCCAGGTCCTACAATGAGCAGTTCTTC. This sequence encodes CASSLARSYNEQFF. The chain uses TRBV7-6 and TRBJ2-1; D remains unclear. The CDR3 length is 14 residues. V lost 0 bases and J lost 1, with 4 bases in between. Germline-derived CDR1 and CDR2 are SGHVS and FNYEAQ. The whole variable domain, remainder taken from reference TRBV7-6 and TRBJ2-1, is GAGVSQSPRYKVTKRGQDVALRCDPISGHVSLYWYRQALGQGPEFLTYFNYEAQQDKSGLPNDRFSAERPEGSISTLTIQRTEQRDSAMYRCASSLARSYNEQFFGPGTRLTVL.